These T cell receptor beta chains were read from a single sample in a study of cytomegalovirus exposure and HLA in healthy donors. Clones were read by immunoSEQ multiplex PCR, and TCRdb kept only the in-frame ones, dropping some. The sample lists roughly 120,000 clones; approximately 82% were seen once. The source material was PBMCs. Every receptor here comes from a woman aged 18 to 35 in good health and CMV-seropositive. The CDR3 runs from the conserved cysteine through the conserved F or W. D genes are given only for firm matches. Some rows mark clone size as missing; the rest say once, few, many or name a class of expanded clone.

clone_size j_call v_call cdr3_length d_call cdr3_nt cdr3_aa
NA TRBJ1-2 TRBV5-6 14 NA TGTGCCAGCAGCTTTGACCCAGGGAACTATGGCTACACCTTC CASSFDPGNYGYTF
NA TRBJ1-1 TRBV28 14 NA TGTGCCAGCGGTGACCTCGGAGGAGACACTGAAGCTTTCTTT CASGDLGGDTEAFF
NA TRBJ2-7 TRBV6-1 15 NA TGTGCCAGCAGTGAAATGGGACAGCGGGCCGACGAGCAGTACTTC CASSEMGQRADEQYF
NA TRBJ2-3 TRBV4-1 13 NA TGCGCCAGCAGCCAAGCAGTGACAGATACGCAGTATTTT CASSQAVTDTQYF
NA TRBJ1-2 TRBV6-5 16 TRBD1 TGTGCCAGCAGTTACTTACGGACAGGGGGAGGGTATGGCTACACCTTC CASSYLRTGGGYGYTF
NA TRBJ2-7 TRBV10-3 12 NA TGTGCCACCACAGGGACGGTTTACGAGCAGTACTTC CATTGTVYEQYF
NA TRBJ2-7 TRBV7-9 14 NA TGTGCCAGCAGCGAATCCAGGGAAACGTACGAGCAGTACTTC CASSESRETYEQYF
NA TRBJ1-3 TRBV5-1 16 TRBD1 TGCGTCAGCAGCACCGGACAGGGAGGTTCTGGAAACACCATATATTTT CVSSTGQGGSGNTIYF
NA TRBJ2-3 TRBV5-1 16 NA TGCGCCAGCAGCTTGCTTACGGGAGCAAGCACAGATACGCAGTATTTT CASSLLTGASTDTQYF
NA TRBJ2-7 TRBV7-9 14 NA TGTGCCAGCAGCTTAGCACAGGGTTACAACGAGCAGTACTTC CASSLAQGYNEQYF
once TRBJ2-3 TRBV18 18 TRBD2 TGTGCCAGCTCACCACCGGCAATAGCGGGGGGCCCCCCAGATACGCAGTATTTT CASSPPAIAGGPPDTQYF
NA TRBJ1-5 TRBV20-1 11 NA TGCAGTGCTCTGACAGGAGGACCCCAGCATTTT CSALTGGPQHF
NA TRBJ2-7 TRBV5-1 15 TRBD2 TGCGCCAGCAGCCAGGGACTAGCGGGGGCCTACGAGCAGTACTTC CASSQGLAGAYEQYF
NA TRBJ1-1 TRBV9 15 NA TGTGCCAGCAGCCCCAGGGTCCGTGTAGACACTGAAGCTTTCTTT CASSPRVRVDTEAFF
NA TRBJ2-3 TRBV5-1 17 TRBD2 TGCGCCAGCAGCTTGGGACTAGCGGGGGGGCTGTGGGATACGCAGTATTTT CASSLGLAGGLWDTQYF
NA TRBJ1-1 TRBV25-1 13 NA TGTGCCAGCGCATACAGGGTGGACACTGAAGCTTTCTTT CASAYRVDTEAFF
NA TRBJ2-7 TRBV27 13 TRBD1 TGTGCCAGCAGCAGACAGGGGCTAAACGAGCAGTACTTC CASSRQGLNEQYF
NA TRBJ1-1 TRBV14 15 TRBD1 TGTGCCAGCAGCCAACGGGACAGGGGGAACACTGAAGCTTTCTTT CASSQRDRGNTEAFF
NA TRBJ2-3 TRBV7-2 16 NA TGTGCCAGCAGCTTAGGGGCCTTCGGCCTGGGAGATACGCAGTATTTT CASSLGAFGLGDTQYF
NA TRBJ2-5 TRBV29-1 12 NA TGCAGCGTTGTGGACTACCAAGAGACCCAGTACTTC CSVVDYQETQYF
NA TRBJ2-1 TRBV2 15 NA TGTGCCAGCAGTCGACAGGCGAGAGTTTACAATGAGCAGTTCTTC CASSRQARVYNEQFF
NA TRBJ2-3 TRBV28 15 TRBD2 TGTGCCAGCAGTCCCGGGGGGGCGGGCACAGATACGCAGTATTTT CASSPGGAGTDTQYF
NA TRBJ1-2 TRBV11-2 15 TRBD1 TGTGCCAGCAGCTTAGGGGGACAGTATAACTATGGCTACACCTTC CASSLGGQYNYGYTF